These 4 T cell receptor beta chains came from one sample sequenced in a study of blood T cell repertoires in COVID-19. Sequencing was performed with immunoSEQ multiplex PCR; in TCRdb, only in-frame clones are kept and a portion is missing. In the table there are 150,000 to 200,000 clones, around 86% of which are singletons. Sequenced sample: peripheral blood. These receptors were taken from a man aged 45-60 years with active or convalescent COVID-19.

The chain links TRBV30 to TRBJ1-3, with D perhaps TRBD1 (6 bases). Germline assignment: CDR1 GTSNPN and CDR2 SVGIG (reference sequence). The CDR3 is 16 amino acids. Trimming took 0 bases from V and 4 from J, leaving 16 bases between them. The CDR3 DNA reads TGTGCCTGGAGTGTCCAGGGGCGATCAACCGGAAACACCATATATTTT. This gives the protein CAWSVQGRSTGNTIYF.

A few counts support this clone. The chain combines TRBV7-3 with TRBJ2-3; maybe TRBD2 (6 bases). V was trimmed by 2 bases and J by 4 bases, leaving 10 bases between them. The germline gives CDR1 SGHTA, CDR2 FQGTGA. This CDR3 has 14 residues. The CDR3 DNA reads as TGTGCCAGCAGCTTAGGGGGGTTGGCAGATACGCAGTATTTT. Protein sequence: CASSLGGLADTQYF.

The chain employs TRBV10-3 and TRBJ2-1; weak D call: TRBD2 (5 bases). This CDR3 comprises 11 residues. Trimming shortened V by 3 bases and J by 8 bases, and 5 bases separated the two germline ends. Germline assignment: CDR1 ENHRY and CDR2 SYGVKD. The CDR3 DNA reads TGTGCCATCAGTGAAGCGGATGAGCAGTTCTTC. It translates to CAISEADEQFF.

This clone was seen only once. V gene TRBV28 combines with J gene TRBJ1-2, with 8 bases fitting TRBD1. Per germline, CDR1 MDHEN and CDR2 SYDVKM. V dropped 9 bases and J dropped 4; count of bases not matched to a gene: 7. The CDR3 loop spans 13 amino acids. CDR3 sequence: CASLQGGLYGYTF. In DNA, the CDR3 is TGTGCCAGTTTACAGGGGGGCCTCTATGGCTACACCTTC.